A selection of T cell receptor beta chains follows, all from one sample in a study of T-cell memory formation after mild COVID-19. Each CDR3 protein gets one entry after TCRdb re-called the 5' RACE reads with MiXCR. Among approximately 500,000 distinct CDR3 sequences, around 27% were seen once, and the ten largest hold about 12%. Sequencing was carried out using PBMCs or a T cell subset sorted from them (not recorded which). All receptors derive from an adult woman who had mild COVID-19 (a few samples of this study predate the infection). Cell type and time point are not known. The CDR3 runs from the conserved cysteine through the conserved F or W. The D gene is left open where the match is weak. Clone size is stated in some rows and not others, as once, few, many or a class when expanded.

TRBJ2-1	TRBV4-1	few	.	TGCGCCAGCAGCCAACTGGACAGAGGTCCCTACAATGAGCAGTTCTTC	CASSQLDRGPYNEQFF
TRBJ2-7	TRBV20-1	.	TRBD2	TGCAGTGCTCCCGGACTAGCGGGGCCCTCCTACGAGCAGTACTTC	CSAPGLAGPSYEQYF
TRBJ2-7	TRBV4-1	few	TRBD2	TGCGCCAGCAGCTTCGGACTAGCGGGGTCCCGCTACGAGCAGTACTTC	CASSFGLAGSRYEQYF
TRBJ2-7	TRBV11-3	.	TRBD2	TGTGCCAGCAGCTTAGTCCTGGGAGGGGATTGGCGTTCCTACGAGCAGTACTTC	CASSLVLGGDWRSYEQYF
TRBJ2-5	TRBV15	few	.	TGTGCCACCAGCACCACTAGCCTAAGGCCAGAGACCCAGTACTTC	CATSTTSLRPETQYF
TRBJ2-5	TRBV6-5	few	TRBD1	TGTGCCAGCCGGACAGGGGCGGTGTTCGAAGAGACCCAGTACTTC	CASRTGAVFEETQYF
TRBJ1-1	TRBV25-1	.	.	TGTGCCAGCAGTGAGACAACCCTCCCCCAGCGTGAAGCTTTCTTT	CASSETTLPQREAFF
TRBJ1-1	TRBV29-1	.	.	TGCAGCACTAGGGTGATATCTGCTGAAGCTTTCTTT	CSTRVISAEAFF
TRBJ1-1	TRBV5-1	.	TRBD1	TGCGCCAGCAGCCGAGGGGACAGCAACACTGAAGCTTTCTTT	CASSRGDSNTEAFF
TRBJ2-2	TRBV5-1	.	TRBD1	TGCGCCAGCAGCTCGCGGACAGGCCCGAACACCGGGGAGCTGTTTTTT	CASSSRTGPNTGELFF
TRBJ2-7	TRBV2	.	TRBD2	TGTGCCAGCAGGTACGGACTAGCGGGGACCTCCTACGAGCAGTACTTC	CASRYGLAGTSYEQYF
TRBJ1-3	TRBV20-1	few	TRBD1	TGCAGTGCTAGAGTGGCGGGCCCGTGGCAGGGGGTCGGAAACACCATATATTTT	CSARVAGPWQGVGNTIYF
TRBJ1-5	TRBV7-2	.	.	TGTGCCAGCAGCTTAGCTTCTCGCAATCAGCCCCAGCATTTT	CASSLASRNQPQHF
TRBJ2-3	TRBV9	few	.	TGTGCCAGCAGCGCGTTCGGCACAGATACGCAGTATTTT	CASSAFGTDTQYF
TRBJ1-1	TRBV29-1	few	TRBD1	TGCAGCGTTGATGGGGACAGTCGGACTGAAGCTTTCTTT	CSVDGDSRTEAFF
TRBJ2-2	TRBV20-1	.	.	TGCAGTGCTAGCGGGGTGAACACCGGGGAGCTGTTTTTT	CSASGVNTGELFF
TRBJ2-7	TRBV6-5	.	.	TGTGCCAGCAGGCTAACAGTCTACGGCTCCTACGAGCAGTACTTC	CASRLTVYGSYEQYF
TRBJ2-5	TRBV10-3	.	.	TGTGCCACGTCCCCTTCCACAGACCCCTCTAAGACCCAGTACTTC	CATSPSTDPSKTQYF
TRBJ1-1	TRBV3-1	.	.	TGTGCCAGCAGCCACTTTGAGGGATCCCGGGGAGCTTTCTTT	CASSHFEGSRGAFF
TRBJ1-1	TRBV5-4	few	TRBD1	TGTGCCAGCAGCCCCTGGACAGGGGGGGTCAACACTGAAGCTTTCTTT	CASSPWTGGVNTEAFF
TRBJ1-3	TRBV12-3/TRBV12-4	.	TRBD1	TGTGCCACAGAACAGGGGTCCTCTGGAAACACCATATATTTT	CATEQGSSGNTIYF
TRBJ2-2	TRBV5-1	.	.	TGCGCCAGCAGCTTGCTCATAGGCAACACCGGGGAGCTGTTTTTT	CASSLLIGNTGELFF
TRBJ2-3	TRBV7-9	.	.	TGTGCCAGCAGCTCCAATCAGGGTTTCAGCACAGATACGCAGTATTTT	CASSSNQGFSTDTQYF
TRBJ2-1	TRBV7-9	.	.	TGTGCCAGCAGCCACGAAGGAGAAAGGAATGAGCAGTTCTTC	CASSHEGERNEQFF
TRBJ2-7	TRBV11-2	few	.	TGTGCCAGCAGCTTGCGCAGGGCAAGGGAGCAGTACTTC	CASSLRRAREQYF
TRBJ2-1	TRBV15	few	.	TGTGCCACCAGCAGAGGGACCAGATTAAACAATGAGCAGTTCTTC	CATSRGTRLNNEQFF
TRBJ1-1	TRBV5-6	few	TRBD1	TGTGCCAGCAGCTTGGGGACAGGGGCTAAAGCTTTCTTT	CASSLGTGAKAFF
TRBJ2-7	TRBV11-2	many	.	TGTGCCAGCAGCTTAGTTGTTTACGAGCAGTACTTC	CASSLVVYEQYF
TRBJ1-1	TRBV7-9	few	.	TGTGCCAGCAGCCCCTTACGGGTGGAAGCTTTCTTT	CASSPLRVEAFF
TRBJ2-1	TRBV19	few	.	TGTGCCAGTAGTGGAGGGTCTAGCTCCTACAATGAGCAGTTCTTC	CASSGGSSSYNEQFF
TRBJ2-7	TRBV15	.	.	TGTGCCACCAGCAGGAGCTATACCTACGAGCAGTACTTC	CATSRSYTYEQYF
TRBJ1-1	TRBV3-1	few	TRBD1	TGTGCCAGCAGCTTGGACAGGGGAACTTTCTTT	CASSLDRGTFF
TRBJ2-6	TRBV7-9	few	.	TGTGCCAGCAGCTCGAGACAGGCCATGCTCCGAGGGGCCAACGTCCTGACTTTC	CASSSRQAMLRGANVLTF
TRBJ2-2	TRBV7-9	few	TRBD2	TGTGCCAGCAGCGTAACTAGCGGGGACGCCGGGGAGCTGTTTTTT	CASSVTSGDAGELFF
TRBJ2-7	TRBV14	.	.	TGTGCCAGCAGCCAAGAATTAGACAGCCGGGGGCGCGAGCAGTACTTC	CASSQELDSRGREQYF
TRBJ1-2	TRBV14	.	TRBD1	TGTGCCAGCAGCCAGGGTCCGGGACAGACCGCTATATGGCATGGCTACACCTTC	CASSQGPGQTAIWHGYTF
TRBJ1-2	TRBV15	few	TRBD1	TGTGCCACCAGCAGAGCCGGACAGGACTATGGCTACACCTTC	CATSRAGQDYGYTF
TRBJ1-3	TRBV5-6	.	TRBD1	TGTGCCAGCAGCATACTACCCGGACAGGGTAAGGACACCATATATTTT	CASSILPGQGKDTIYF
TRBJ1-1	TRBV7-6	.	.	TGTGCCAGCAGCGGAATGGACAGCCCATATGAAGCTTTCTTT	CASSGMDSPYEAFF
TRBJ2-3	TRBV20-1	many	.	TGCAGTGCTGGGGATCGGCGGGATACGCAGTATTTT	CSAGDRRDTQYF
TRBJ2-7	TRBV4-1	few	.	TGCGCCAGCAGCCCGGCGGAGGGGGGCCACGAGCAGTACTTC	CASSPAEGGHEQYF
TRBJ1-1	TRBV9	.	.	TGTGCCAGCAGCGAACAGGGACGGGGAGGCGCTGAAGCTTTCTTT	CASSEQGRGGAEAFF
TRBJ2-1	TRBV20-1	.	TRBD1	TGCAGTGCTACCGACCAGACAGGGTACTCCTACAATGAGCAGTTCTTC	CSATDQTGYSYNEQFF
TRBJ2-3	TRBV6-1	few	TRBD1	TGTGCCAGCAGTGGGGACAGGTACACAGATACGCAGTATTTT	CASSGDRYTDTQYF
TRBJ2-1	TRBV9	.	TRBD1	TGTGCCAGCAGCGTCGGGACAGGAACCTACAATGAGCAGTTCTTC	CASSVGTGTYNEQFF
TRBJ1-2	TRBV18	.	.	TGTGCCAGCTCACCTCTCGGGGACTATGGCTACACCTTC	CASSPLGDYGYTF
TRBJ2-5	TRBV5-1	few	.	TGCGCCAGCAGCTTGAGCCCCACGCGGGAGACCCAGTACTTC	CASSLSPTRETQYF